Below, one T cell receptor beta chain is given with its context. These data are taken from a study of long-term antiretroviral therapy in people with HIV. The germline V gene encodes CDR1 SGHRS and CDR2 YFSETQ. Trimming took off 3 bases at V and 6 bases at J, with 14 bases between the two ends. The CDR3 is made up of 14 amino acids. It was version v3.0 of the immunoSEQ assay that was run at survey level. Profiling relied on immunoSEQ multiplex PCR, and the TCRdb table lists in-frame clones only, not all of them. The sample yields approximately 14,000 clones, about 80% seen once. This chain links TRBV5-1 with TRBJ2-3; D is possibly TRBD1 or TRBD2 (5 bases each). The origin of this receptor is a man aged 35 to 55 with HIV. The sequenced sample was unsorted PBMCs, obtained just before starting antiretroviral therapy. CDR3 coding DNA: TGCGCCAGCAGCTCGATGGGACCGGCGGATACGCAGTATTTT. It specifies CASSSMGPADTQYF.